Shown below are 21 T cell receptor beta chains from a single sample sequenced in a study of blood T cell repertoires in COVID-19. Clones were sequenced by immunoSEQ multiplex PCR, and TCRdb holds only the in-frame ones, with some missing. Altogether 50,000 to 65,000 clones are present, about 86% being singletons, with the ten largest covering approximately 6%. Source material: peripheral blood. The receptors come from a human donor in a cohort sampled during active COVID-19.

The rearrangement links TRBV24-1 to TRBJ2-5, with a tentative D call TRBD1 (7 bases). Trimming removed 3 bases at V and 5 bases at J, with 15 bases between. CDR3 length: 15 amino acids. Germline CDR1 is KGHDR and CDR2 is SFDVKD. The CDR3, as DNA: TGTGCCACCAGTGATCCGGTTGCAGGGGGGGAGACCCAGTACTTC. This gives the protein CATSDPVAGGETQYF.

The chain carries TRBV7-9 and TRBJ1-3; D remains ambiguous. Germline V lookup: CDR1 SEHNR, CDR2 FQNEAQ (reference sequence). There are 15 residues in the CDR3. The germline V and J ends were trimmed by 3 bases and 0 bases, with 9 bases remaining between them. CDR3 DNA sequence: TGTGCCAGCAGCTTTTCAGGCAGCTCTGGAAACACCATATATTTT. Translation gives CASSFSGSSGNTIYF.

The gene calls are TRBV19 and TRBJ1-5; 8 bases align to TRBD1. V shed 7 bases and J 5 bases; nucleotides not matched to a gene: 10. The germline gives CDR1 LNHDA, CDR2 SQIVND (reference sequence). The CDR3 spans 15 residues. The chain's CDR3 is CASTRVGQGDQPQHF. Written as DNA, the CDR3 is TGTGCCAGTACCCGGGTTGGACAGGGTGATCAGCCCCAGCATTTT.

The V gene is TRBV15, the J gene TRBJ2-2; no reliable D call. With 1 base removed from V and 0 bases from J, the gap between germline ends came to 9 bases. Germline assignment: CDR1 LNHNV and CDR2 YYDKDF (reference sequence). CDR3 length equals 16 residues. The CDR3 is CATSRVQASNTGELFF. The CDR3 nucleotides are TGTGCCACCAGCAGAGTCCAGGCTTCGAACACCGGGGAGCTGTTTTTT.

The DNA for the CDR3 is TGTGCCAGCAGCCCCCATAGCGGGAGCTCCTACGAGCAGTACTTC. This translates into CASSPHSGSSYEQYF. This rearrangement joins TRBV9 to TRBJ2-7; the match to TRBD2 covers 9 bases. V lost 4 bases and J lost 0; bases outside the gene matches: 5. Germline loops: CDR1 SGDLS, CDR2 YYNGEE. The CDR3 extends over 15 amino acids.

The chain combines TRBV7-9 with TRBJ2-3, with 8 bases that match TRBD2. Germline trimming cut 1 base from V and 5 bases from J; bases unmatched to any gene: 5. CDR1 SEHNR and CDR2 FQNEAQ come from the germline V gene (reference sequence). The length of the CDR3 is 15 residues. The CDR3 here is CASSLGTSLGDTQYF. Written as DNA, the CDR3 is TGTGCCAGCAGCTTAGGGACTAGCCTCGGAGATACGCAGTATTTT.

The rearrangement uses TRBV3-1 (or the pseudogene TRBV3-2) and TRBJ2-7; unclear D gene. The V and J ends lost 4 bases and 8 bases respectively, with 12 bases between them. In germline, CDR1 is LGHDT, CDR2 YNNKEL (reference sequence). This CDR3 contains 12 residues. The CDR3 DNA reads TGTGCCAGCAGCCCCCCGAGTCGTAAGCAGTACTTC. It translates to CASSPPSRKQYF.

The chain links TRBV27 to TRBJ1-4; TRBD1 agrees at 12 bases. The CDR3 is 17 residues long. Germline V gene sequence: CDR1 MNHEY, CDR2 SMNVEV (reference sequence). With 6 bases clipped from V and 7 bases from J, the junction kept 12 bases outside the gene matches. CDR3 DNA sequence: TGTGCCAGCAGAGACGGGACAGGGGGCCCTTTGGGTGAAAAACTGTTTTTT. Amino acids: CASRDGTGGPLGEKLFF.

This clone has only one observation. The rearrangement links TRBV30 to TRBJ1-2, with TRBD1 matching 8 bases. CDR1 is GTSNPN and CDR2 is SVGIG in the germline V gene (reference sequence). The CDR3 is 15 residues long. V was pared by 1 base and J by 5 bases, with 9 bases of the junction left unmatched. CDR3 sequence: CAWSAPTGARYGYTF. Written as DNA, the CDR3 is TGTGCCTGGAGTGCCCCGACAGGGGCCCGGTATGGCTACACCTTC.

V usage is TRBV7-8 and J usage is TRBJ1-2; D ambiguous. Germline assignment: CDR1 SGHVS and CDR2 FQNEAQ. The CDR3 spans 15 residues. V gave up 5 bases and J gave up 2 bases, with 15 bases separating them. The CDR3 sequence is CASSRDPSRNYGYTF. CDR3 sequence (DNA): TGTGCCAGCAGCCGAGACCCTTCCAGAAACTATGGCTACACCTTC.

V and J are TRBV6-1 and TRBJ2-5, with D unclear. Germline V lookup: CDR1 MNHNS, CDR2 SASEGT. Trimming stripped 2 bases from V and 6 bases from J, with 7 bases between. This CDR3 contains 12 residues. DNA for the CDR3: TGTGCCAGCAGTGAACTACAGCAGACCCAGTACTTC. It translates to CASSELQQTQYF.

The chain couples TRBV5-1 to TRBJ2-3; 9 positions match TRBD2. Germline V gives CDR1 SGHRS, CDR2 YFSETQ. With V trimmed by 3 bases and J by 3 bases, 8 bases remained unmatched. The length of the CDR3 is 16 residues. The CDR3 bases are TGCGCCAGCAGCTCTCTCGGCGGGGGGGTGACAGATACGCAGTATTTT. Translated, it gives CASSSLGGGVTDTQYF.

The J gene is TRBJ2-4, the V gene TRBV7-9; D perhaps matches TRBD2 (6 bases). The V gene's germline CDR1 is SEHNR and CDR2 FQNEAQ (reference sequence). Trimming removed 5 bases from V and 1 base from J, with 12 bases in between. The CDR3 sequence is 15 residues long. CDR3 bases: TGTGCCAGCAGCCTCCGAGGAGGGGCCAAAAACATTCAGTACTTC. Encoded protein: CASSLRGGAKNIQYF.

The DNA of the CDR3 is TGTGCCAGCAGCTCGACAGGGAACACTGAAGCTTTCTTT. It translates to CASSSTGNTEAFF. The V and J genes are TRBV5-5 and TRBJ1-1; maybe TRBD1 (6 bases). The V gene's germline CDR1 is SGHKS and CDR2 YYEKEE (reference sequence). The ends were cut back, 3 bases at V and 1 base at J, with 7 bases in the middle. The CDR3 has 13 residues. Looking up the rest from reference TRBV5-5 and TRBJ1-1 gives the full variable domain: DAGVTQSPTHLIKTRGQQVTLRCSPISGHKSVSWYQQVLGQGPQFIFQYYEKEERGRGNFPDRFSARQFPNYSSELNVNALLLGDSALYLCASSSTGNTEAFFGQGTRLTVV.

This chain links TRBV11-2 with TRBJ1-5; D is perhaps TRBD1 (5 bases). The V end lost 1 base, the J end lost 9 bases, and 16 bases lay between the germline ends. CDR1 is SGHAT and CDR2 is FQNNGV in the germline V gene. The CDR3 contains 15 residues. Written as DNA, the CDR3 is TGTGCCAGCAGCTTAGGGGTCGGGGGAATTTCGCCCCAGCATTTT. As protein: CASSLGVGGISPQHF. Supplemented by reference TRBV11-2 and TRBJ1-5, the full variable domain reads EAGVAQSPRYKIIEKRQSVAFWCNPISGHATLYWYQQILGQGPKLLIQFQNNGVVDDSQLPKDRFSAERLKGVDSTLKIQPAKLEDSAVYLCASSLGVGGISPQHFGDGTRLSIL.

The CDR3 DNA sequence: TGCGCCAGCAGTGAACTTGGGACAGGTAATTCACCCCTCCACTTT. Amino acid sequence: CASSELGTGNSPLHF. The chain uses TRBV10-1 and TRBJ1-6, with TRBD1 matching over 8 bases. The CDR3 has 15 amino acids. Trimming cost V 3 bases and J 6 bases; bases outside gene matches: 4. Germline V gives CDR1 WNHNN, CDR2 SYGVQD (reference sequence).

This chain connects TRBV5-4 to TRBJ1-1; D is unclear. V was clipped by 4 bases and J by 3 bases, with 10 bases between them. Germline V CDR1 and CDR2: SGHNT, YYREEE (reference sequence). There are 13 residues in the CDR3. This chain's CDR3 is CASSPQRDTEAFF. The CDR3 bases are TGTGCCAGCAGCCCCCAGCGGGACACTGAAGCTTTCTTT. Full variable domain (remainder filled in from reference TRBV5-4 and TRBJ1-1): ETGVTQSPTHLIKTRGQQVTLRCSSQSGHNTVSWYQQALGQGPQFIFQYYREEENGRGNFPPRFSGLQFPNYSSELNVNALELDDSALYLCASSPQRDTEAFFGQGTRLTVV.

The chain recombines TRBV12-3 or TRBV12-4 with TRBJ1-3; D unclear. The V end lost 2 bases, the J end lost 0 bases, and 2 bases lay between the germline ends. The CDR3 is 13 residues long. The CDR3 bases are TGTGCCAGCAGTTTATACTCTGGAAACACCATATATTTT. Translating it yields CASSLYSGNTIYF.

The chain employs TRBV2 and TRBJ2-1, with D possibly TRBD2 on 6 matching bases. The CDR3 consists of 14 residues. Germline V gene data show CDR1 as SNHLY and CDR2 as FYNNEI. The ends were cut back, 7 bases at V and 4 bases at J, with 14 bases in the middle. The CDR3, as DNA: TGTGCCAGCATGCCCGGGACTGCTTACAATGAGCAGTTCTTC. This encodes CASMPGTAYNEQFF.

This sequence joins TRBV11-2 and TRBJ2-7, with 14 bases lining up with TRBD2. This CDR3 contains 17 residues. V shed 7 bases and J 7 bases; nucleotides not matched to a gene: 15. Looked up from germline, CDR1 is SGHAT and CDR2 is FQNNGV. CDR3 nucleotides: TGTGCCAGCATCCGGGACAGCTCGACTAGCGGGAGGGTGGAGCAGTACTTC. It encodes CASIRDSSTSGRVEQYF. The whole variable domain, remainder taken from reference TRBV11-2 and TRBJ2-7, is EAGVAQSPRYKIIEKRQSVAFWCNPISGHATLYWYQQILGQGPKLLIQFQNNGVVDDSQLPKDRFSAERLKGVDSTLKIQPAKLEDSAVYLCASIRDSSTSGRVEQYFGPGTRLTVT.

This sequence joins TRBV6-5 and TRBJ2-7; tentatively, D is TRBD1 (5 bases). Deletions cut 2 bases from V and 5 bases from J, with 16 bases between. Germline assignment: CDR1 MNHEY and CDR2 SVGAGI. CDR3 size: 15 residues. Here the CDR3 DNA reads TGTGCCAGCAGTTACCAGCAAGGGGTCGCACACGAGCAGTACTTC. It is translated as CASSYQQGVAHEQYF.